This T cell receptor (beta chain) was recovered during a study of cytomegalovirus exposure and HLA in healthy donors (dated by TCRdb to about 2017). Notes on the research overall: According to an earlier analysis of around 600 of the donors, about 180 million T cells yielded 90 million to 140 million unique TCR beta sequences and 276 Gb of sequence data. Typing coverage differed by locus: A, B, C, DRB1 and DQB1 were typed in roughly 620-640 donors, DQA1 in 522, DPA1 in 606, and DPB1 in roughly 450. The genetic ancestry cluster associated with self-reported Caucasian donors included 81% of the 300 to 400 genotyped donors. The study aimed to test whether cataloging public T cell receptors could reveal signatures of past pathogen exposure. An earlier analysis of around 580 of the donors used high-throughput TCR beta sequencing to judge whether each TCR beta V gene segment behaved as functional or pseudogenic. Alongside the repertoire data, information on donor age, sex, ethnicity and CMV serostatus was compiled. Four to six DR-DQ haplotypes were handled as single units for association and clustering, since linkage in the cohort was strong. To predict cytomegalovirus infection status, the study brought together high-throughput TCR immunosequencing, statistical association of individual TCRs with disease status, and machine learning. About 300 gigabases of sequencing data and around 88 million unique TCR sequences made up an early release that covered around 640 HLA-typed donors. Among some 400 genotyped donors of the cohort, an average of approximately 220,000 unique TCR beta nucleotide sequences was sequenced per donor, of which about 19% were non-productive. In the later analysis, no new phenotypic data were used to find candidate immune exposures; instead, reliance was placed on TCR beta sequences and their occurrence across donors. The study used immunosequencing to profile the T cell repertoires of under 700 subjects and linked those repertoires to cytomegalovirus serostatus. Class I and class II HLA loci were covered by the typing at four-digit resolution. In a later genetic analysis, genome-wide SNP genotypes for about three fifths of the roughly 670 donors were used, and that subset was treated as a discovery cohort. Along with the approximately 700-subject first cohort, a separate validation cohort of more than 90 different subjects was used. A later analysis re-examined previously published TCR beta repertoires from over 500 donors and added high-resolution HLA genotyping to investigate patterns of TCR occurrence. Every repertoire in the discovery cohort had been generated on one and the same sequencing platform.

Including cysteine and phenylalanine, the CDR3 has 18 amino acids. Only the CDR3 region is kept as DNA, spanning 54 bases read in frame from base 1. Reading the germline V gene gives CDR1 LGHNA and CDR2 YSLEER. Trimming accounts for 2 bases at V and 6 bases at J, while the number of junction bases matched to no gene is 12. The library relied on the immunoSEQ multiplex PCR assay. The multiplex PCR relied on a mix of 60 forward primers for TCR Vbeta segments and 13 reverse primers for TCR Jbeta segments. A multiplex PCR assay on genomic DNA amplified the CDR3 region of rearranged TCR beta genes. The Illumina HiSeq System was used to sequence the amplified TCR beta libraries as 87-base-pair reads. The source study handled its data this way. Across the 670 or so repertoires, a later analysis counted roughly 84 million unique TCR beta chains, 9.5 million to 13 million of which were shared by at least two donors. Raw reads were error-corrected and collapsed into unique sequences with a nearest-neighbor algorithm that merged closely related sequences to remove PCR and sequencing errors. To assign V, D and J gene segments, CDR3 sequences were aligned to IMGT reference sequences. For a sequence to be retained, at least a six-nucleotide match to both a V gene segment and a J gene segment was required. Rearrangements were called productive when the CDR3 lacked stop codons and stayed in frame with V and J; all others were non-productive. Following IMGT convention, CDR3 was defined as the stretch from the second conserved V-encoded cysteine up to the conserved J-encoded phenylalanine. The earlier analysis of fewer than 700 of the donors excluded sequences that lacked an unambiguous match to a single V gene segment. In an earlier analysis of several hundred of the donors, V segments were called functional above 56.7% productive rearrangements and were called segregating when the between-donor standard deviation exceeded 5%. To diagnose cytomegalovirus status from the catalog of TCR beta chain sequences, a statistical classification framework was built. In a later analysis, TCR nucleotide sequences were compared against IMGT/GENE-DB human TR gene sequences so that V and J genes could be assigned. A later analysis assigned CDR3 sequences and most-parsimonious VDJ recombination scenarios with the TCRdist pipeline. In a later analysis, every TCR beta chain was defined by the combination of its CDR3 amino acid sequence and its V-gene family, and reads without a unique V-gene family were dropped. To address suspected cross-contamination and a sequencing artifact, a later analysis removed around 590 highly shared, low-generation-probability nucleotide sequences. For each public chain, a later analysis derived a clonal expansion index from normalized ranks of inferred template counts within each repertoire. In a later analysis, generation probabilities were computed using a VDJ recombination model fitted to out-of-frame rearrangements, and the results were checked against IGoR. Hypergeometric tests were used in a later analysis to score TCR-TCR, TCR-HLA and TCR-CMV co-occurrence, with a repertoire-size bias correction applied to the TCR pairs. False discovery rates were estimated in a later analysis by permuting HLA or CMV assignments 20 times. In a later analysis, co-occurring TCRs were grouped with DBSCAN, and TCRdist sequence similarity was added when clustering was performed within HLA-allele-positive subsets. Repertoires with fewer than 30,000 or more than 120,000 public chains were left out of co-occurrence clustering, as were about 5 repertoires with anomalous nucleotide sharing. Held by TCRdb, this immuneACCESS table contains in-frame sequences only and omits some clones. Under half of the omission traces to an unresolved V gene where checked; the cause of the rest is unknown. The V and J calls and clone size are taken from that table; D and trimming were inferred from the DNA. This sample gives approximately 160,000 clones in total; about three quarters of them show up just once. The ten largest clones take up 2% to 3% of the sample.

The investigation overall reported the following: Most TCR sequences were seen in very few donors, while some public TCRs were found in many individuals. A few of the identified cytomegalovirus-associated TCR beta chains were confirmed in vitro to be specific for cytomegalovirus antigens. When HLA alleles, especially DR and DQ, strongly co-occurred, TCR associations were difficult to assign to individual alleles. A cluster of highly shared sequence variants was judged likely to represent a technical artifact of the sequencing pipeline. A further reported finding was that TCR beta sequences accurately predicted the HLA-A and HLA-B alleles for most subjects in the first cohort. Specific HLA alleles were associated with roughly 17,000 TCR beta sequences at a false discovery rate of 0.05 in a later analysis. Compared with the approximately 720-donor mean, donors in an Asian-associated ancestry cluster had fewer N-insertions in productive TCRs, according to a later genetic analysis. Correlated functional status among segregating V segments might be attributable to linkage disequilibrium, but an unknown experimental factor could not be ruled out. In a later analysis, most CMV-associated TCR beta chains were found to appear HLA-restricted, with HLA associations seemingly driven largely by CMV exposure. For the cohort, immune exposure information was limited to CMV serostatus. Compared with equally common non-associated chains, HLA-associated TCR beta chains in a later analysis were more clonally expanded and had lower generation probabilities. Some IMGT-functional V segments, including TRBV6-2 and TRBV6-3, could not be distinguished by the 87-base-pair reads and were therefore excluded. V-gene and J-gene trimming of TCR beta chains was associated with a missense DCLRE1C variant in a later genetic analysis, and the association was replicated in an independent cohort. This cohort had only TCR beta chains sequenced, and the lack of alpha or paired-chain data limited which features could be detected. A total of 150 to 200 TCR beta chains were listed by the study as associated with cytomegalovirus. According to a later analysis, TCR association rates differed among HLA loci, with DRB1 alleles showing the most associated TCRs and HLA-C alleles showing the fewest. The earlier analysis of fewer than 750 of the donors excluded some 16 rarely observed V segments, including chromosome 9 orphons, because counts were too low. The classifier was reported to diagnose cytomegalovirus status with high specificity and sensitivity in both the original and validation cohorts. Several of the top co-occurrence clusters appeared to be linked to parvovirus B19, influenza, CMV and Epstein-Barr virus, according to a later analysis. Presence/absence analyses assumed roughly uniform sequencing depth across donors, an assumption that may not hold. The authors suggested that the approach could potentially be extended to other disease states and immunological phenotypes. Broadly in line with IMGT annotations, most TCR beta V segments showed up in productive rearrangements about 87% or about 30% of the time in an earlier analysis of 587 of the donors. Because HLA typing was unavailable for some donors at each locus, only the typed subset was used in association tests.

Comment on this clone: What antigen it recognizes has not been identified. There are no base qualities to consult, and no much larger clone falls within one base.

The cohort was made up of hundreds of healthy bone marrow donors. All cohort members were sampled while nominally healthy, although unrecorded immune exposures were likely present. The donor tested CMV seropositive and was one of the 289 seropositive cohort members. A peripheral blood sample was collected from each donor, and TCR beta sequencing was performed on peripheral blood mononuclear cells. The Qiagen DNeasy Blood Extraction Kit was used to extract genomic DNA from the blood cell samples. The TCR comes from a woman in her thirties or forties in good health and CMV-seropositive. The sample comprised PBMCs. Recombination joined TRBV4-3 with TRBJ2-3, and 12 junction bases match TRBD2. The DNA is TGCGCCAGCAGCCAAAAGATAAAGGGCCTAGCGGGAGGGGATACGCAGTATTTT. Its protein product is CASSQKIKGLAGGDTQYF.